The sequence of this TCR beta chain was determined in a study of tumor-infiltrating lymphocytes in primary liver carcinoma. Unsorted whole blood supplied the blood RNA, and germline DNA was isolated too. With roughly 540 ng total RNA as template and a constant-region primer, TCR beta cDNA was made. TCR beta libraries came from three nested multiplex PCR rounds using slightly modified ARM-PCR. TRBV1-TRBV30 forward and Cbeta reverse primers drove the first two roughly 10-cycle rounds. TCRdb passed the multiplex PCR reads through MiXCR, listing each CDR3 protein once. The profile shows approximately 310,000 distinct CDR3 sequences, 60% to 80% of them singletons. The table lists this clonotype with many counts. Germline V gene data show CDR1 as LGHNA and CDR2 as YNFKEQ. J gave up 6 bases and V 1 base, and 5 bases lay outside the gene matches. The CDR3 totals 14 residues.

Sequences were obtained from peripheral blood. The rearrangement links TRBV4-2 to TRBJ1-2, with 7 bases lining up with TRBD1. This receptor was identified in a man aged 35 to 55 with primary liver carcinoma and hepatitis B virus infection. The CDR3 region has the DNA TGTGCCAGCAGCCAAGTAAAGGGGGCGGATGGCTACACCTTC. This gives the protein CASSQVKGADGYTF.